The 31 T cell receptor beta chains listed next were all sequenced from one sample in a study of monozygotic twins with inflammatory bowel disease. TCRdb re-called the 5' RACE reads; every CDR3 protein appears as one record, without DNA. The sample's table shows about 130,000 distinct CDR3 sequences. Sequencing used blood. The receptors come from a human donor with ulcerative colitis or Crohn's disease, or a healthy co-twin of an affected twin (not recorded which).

The CDR3 is CSAQVSGANVLTF. V is TRBV20-1 and J is TRBJ2-6. The CDR3 is made up of 13 amino acids. In germline, CDR1 is DFQATT, CDR2 SNEGSKA (reference sequence).

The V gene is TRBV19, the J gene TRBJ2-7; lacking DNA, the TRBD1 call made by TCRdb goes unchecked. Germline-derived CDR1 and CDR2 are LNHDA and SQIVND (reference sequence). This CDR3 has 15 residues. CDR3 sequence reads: CASTPPGQGVDEQYF.

The CDR3 sequence is CASRATRTPTMNTEAFF. This chain uses TRBV27 with TRBJ1-1. This CDR3 is 17 amino acids long. Germline CDR1 is MNHEY and CDR2 is SMNVEV (reference sequence).

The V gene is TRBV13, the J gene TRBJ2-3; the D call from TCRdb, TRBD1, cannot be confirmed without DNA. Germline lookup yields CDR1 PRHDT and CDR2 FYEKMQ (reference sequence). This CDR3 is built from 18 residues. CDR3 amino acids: CASSLNAGEVDGTDTQYF.

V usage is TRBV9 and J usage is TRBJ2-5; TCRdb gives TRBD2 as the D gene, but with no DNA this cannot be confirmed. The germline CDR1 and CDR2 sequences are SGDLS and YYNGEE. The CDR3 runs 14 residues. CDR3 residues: CASSVGREQETQYF. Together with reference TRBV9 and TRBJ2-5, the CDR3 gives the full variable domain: DSGVTQTPKHLITATGQRVTLRCSPRSGDLSVYWYQQSLDQGLQFLIQYYNGEERAKGNILERFSAQQFPDLHSELNLSSLELGDSALYFCASSVGREQETQYFGPGTRLLVL.

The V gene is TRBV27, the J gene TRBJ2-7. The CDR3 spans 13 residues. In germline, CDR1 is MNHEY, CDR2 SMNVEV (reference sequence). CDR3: CASSLSVGYEQYF.

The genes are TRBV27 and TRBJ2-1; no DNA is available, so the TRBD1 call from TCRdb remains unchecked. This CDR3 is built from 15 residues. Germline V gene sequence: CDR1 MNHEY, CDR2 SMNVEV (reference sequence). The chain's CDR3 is CASSFPGRRYNEQFF.

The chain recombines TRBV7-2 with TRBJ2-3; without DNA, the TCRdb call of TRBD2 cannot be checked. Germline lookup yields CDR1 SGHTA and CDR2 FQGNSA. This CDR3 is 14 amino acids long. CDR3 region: CASSLGLAGEFVYF.

The CDR3 here is CASSPPGRVQQSLHF. The chain has TRBV28 and TRBJ1-6; TCRdb's D call of TRBD1 is untestable without DNA. The germline V gene has CDR1 MDHEN and CDR2 SYDVKM. The CDR3 spans 15 residues. The variable domain in full, with the rest retrieved from reference TRBV28 and TRBJ1-6, is DVKVTQSSRYLVKRTGEKVFLECVQDMDHENMFWYRQDPGLGLRLIYFSYDVKMKEKGDIPEGYSVSREKKERFSLILESASTNQTSMYLCASSPPGRVQQSLHFGNGTRLTVT.

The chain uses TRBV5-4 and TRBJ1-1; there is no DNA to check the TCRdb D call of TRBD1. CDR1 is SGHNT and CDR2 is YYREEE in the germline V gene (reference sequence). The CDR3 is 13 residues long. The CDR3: CASSLEGAAEAFF.

The CDR3 spells CASSLSWSTDTQYF. The chain combines TRBV5-6 with TRBJ2-3. Germline V gene sequence: CDR1 SGHDT, CDR2 YYEEEE. The CDR3 runs to 14 residues.

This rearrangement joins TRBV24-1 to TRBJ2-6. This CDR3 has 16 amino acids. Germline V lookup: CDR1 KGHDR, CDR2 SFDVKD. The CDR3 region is CATSDLSGSGANVLTF.

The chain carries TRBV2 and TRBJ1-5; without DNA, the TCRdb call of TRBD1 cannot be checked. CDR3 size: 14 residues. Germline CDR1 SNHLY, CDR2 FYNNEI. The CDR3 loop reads CASRDRVSNQPQDF.

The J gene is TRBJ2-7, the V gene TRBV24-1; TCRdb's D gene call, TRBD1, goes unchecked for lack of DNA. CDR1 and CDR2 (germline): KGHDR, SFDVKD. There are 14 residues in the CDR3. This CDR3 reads CATSHQIQGSEQYF.

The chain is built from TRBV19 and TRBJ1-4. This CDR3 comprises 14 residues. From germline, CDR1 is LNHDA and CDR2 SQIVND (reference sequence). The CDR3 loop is CASSDTVSNEKLFF.

The CDR3 loop is CASSPGGRPGANVLTF. V usage is TRBV25-1 and J usage is TRBJ2-6; TCRdb lists TRBD1, though no DNA is available to test this call. This CDR3 spans 16 amino acids. In germline, CDR1 is MGHDK, CDR2 SYGVNS.

The CDR3 spells CASSDMLTTEQFF. V and J are TRBV9 and TRBJ2-1. The length of the CDR3 is 13 residues. CDR1 SGDLS and CDR2 YYNGEE come from the germline V gene.

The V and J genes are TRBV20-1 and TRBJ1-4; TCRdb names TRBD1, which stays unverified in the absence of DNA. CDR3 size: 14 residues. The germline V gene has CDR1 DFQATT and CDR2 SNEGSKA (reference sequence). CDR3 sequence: CSARSGTGVEKLFF.

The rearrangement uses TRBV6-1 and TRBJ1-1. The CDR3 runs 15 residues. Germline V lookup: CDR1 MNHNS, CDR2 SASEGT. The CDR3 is CASIEGRVGNTEAFF.

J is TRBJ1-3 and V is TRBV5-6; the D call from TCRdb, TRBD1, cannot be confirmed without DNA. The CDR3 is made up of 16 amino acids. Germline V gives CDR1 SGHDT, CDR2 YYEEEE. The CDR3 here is CASSRGDRVNRNTIYF.

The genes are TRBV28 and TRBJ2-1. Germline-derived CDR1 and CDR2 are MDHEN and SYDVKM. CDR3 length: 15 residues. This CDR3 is CASSQDGYSYNEQFF.

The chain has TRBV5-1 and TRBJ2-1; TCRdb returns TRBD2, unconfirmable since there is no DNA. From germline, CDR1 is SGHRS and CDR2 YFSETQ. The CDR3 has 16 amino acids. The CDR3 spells CASRTSGASSYNEQFF.

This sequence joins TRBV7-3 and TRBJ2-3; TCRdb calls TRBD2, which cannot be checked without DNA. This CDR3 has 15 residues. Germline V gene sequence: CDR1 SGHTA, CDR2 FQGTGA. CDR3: CASSSSGMGPDTQYF. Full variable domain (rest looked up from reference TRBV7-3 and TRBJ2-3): GAGVSQTPSNKVTEKGKYVELRCDPISGHTALYWYRQSLGQGPEFLIYFQGTGAADDSGLPNDRFFAVRPEGSVSTLKIQRTERGDSAVYLCASSSSGMGPDTQYFGPGTRLTVL.

CDR3 region: CASNALPYEQYF. The V gene is TRBV4-3, the J gene TRBJ2-7; lacking DNA, the TRBD2 call made by TCRdb goes unchecked. Germline CDR1 and CDR2: LGHNA and YSLEER. This CDR3 spans 12 amino acids.

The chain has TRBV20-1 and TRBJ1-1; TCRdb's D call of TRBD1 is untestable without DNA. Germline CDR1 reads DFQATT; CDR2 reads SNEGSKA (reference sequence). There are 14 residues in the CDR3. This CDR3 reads CSASRAGVSTEAFF.

This CDR3 reads CASSLVEELTQYF. This chain links TRBV7-2 with TRBJ2-5. There are 13 residues in the CDR3. Looked up from germline, CDR1 is SGHTA and CDR2 is FQGNSA.

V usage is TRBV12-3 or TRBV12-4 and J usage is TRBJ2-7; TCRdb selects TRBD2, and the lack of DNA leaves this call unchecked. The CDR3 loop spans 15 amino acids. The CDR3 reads CASSVRLAGGNEQYF.

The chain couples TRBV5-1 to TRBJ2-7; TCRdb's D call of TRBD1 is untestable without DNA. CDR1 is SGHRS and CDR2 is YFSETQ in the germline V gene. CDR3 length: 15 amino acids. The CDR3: CASSASDRLIYEQYF. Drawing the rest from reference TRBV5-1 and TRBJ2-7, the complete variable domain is KAGVTQTPRYLIKTRGQQVTLSCSPISGHRSVSWYQQTPGQGLQFLFEYFSETQRNKGNFPGRFSGRQFSNSRSEMNVSTLELGDSALYLCASSASDRLIYEQYFGPGTRLTVT.

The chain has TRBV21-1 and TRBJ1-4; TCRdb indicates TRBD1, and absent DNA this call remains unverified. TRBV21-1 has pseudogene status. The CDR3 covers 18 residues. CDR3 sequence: CASSKPGQASSTNEKLFF.

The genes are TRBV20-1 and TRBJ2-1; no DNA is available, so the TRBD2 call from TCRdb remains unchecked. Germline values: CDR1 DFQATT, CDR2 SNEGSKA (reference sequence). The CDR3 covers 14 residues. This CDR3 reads CSAQGSSPANEQFF.

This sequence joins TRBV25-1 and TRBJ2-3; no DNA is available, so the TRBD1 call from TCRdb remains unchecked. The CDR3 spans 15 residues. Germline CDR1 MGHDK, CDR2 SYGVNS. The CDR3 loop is CASSDPGTSTDTQYF.